What follows is one TCR beta chain and its context. Its antigen remains unknown. A universal primer site arose from template switching, and cDNA bore unique molecular identifiers. TCRdb itself ran the 5' RACE reads through MiXCR, one entry per CDR3 protein. This sample has around 480,000 distinct CDR3 sequences, with roughly an eighth found just once. The germline V gene encodes CDR1 DFQATT and CDR2 SNEGSKA (reference sequence). Between the trimmed V and J ends, which lost 1 base and 7 bases, there was a span of 14 bases. CDR3 length: 13 residues. The sample originates from a study of identical twins. Study-wide findings and caveats: High-abundance cord blood beta clonotypes had fewer insertions; memory repertoires showed none. Weaker excess twin sharing was seen among beta out-of-frame sequences.

This same sample was also taken into another study, of yellow fever vaccine responses in identical twins. That study adds: Reportedly, twins' vaccine T cell responses looked partly convergent and partly personalized.

The V gene is TRBV20-1, the J gene TRBJ2-7; D might be TRBD2 (5 bases). The clonotype originates from a woman aged 18-29 years in good health. The source material was CD4+ T cells sorted from blood. DNA of the CDR3: TGCAGTGCTAGAGTCCCTAGCCTCTTGGAGCAGTACTTC. Translating it yields CSARVPSLLEQYF.